These 21 T cell receptor beta chains came from one sample sequenced in a study of T-cell reconstitution after alpha-beta-depleted transplantation in children. Preparing the TCRbeta library involved the use of unique molecular identifiers. TCRdb reprocessed the PCR reads with MiXCR, giving one entry per CDR3 protein. The table records 200,000 to 300,000 distinct CDR3 sequences, roughly 26% of them present only once. Sequenced here: PBMCs, sampled before TCRalphabeta/CD19-depleted stem cell transplant. The receptors shown here come from a girl aged 2 to 10 with Fanconi anemia, due to receive a stem cell transplant.

The chain employs TRBV28 and TRBJ2-7; 14 bases agree with TRBD2. The CDR3 contains 16 residues. The germline V gene encodes CDR1 MDHEN and CDR2 SYDVKM. The V and J ends lost 5 bases and 7 bases, in that order; junction bases with no gene match: 10. In DNA, the CDR3 is TGTGCCAGCAGTCCAACGACTAGCGGGAGGGCCAGGGAGCAGTACTTC. Protein sequence: CASSPTTSGRAREQYF.

Only a few counts were recorded for this clonotype. This chain connects TRBV7-8 to TRBJ2-7; tentative D call: TRBD1 (5 bases). Trimming took 2 bases from V and 0 from J, leaving 11 bases between them. The V gene's germline CDR1 is SGHVS and CDR2 FQNEAQ. The CDR3 is 15 amino acids. CDR3: CASSLQGRGSYEQYF. CDR3 coding DNA: TGTGCCAGCAGCTTACAGGGAAGGGGCTCCTACGAGCAGTACTTC. Full variable domain (remainder filled in from reference TRBV7-8 and TRBJ2-7): GAGVSQSPRYKVAKRGQDVALRCDPISGHVSLFWYQQALGQGPEFLTYFQNEAQLDKSGLPSDRFFAERPEGSVSTLKIQRTQQEDSAVYLCASSLQGRGSYEQYFGPGTRLTVT.

This clonotype came up many times. The chain joins TRBV12-3 or TRBV12-4 to TRBJ2-7, with 10 bases identical to TRBD1. The CDR3 totals 15 residues. The junction had 9 bases not matched to a gene; V was cut back by 6 bases and J by 4 bases. This CDR3 is CASRPDRGLRYEQYF. CDR3 DNA sequence: TGTGCCAGCAGACCCGACAGGGGGCTGAGGTACGAGCAGTACTTC.

In this sample, this clonotype turned up many times. The V gene is TRBV29-1, the J gene TRBJ2-3; 14 nucleotides agree with TRBD2. V was clipped by 2 bases and J by 4 bases; unmatched bases: 5. Per germline, CDR1 SQVTM and CDR2 ANQGSEA. This CDR3 is 16 amino acids long. CDR3 bases: TGCAGCGTTGAAAGGACTAGCGGGAGGATCGCAGATACGCAGTATTTT. Its protein product is CSVERTSGRIADTQYF.

This clonotype occurred many times. This chain links TRBV20-1 with TRBJ2-1; 11 positions agree with TRBD2. The junction had 4 bases not matched to a gene; V was cut back by 1 base and J by 2 bases. The CDR3 extends over 16 amino acids. Germline loops: CDR1 DFQATT, CDR2 SNEGSKA (reference sequence). CDR3: CSARGGSGRAYNEQFF. The CDR3, as DNA: TGCAGTGCTAGAGGGGGTAGCGGGAGGGCCTACAATGAGCAGTTCTTC.

This chain joins TRBV12-3 or TRBV12-4 and TRBJ2-7; weak D call: TRBD1 (5 bases). The ends were cut back, 6 bases at V and 2 bases at J, with 11 bases in the middle. CDR3 length equals 13 residues. The CDR3 region is CASRQGYTYEQYF. In nucleotides, the CDR3 is TGTGCCAGCAGGCAGGGATACACCTACGAGCAGTACTTC.

In this sample, this clonotype turned up many times. CDR3 loop: CSASLLTSGRAHEQFF. CDR3 bases: TGCAGTGCTAGCCTCCTGACTAGCGGGAGGGCCCATGAGCAGTTCTTC. The chain employs TRBV20-1 and TRBJ2-1; 14 bases line up with TRBD2. Trimming at V came to 3 bases and at J to 8 bases, leaving 9 bases not matched to a gene. Germline CDR1 DFQATT, CDR2 SNEGSKA (reference sequence). CDR3 length: 16 amino acids.

This clonotype has a count of ten or more. This chain uses TRBV6-5 with TRBJ2-7; 9 positions match TRBD2. The CDR3 runs to 17 residues. CDR1 and CDR2 from the germline V gene are MNHEY and SVGAGI. Unmatched junction bases numbered 11, after V lost 0 bases and J lost 5 bases. The CDR3 loop is CASSYSGLAGIFDEQYF. CDR3 DNA sequence: TGTGCCAGCAGTTACTCTGGGCTAGCGGGGATTTTCGACGAGCAGTACTTC.

This clonotype was counted a few times. The chain is built from TRBV20-1 and TRBJ2-4; tentative D call: TRBD1 (6 bases). CDR1 is DFQATT, CDR2 SNEGSKA, per germline (reference sequence). CDR3 size: 11 residues. The germline V and J ends were trimmed by 8 bases and 8 bases, with 13 bases remaining between them. In nucleotides, the CDR3 is TGCAGTTTACAGGGTGGGGACATTCAGTACTTC. Protein: CSLQGGDIQYF.

This clonotype came up many times. V gene TRBV6-5 combines with J gene TRBJ2-2, with TRBD1 matching 7 bases. The length of the CDR3 is 15 residues. The V gene's germline CDR1 is MNHEY and CDR2 SVGAGI. J was trimmed by 3 bases and V by 5 bases; bases with no gene match: 6. The CDR3 nucleotides read TGTGCCAGCAGTCTGGACAGGCCGGACACCGGGGAGCTGTTTTTT. Translated: CASSLDRPDTGELFF.

This clonotype was detected ten times or more. The chain carries TRBV29-1 and TRBJ2-1; D is perhaps TRBD1 (6 bases). This CDR3 has 14 residues. The ends were cut back, 7 bases at V and 5 bases at J, with 18 bases in the middle. Germline assignment: CDR1 SQVTM and CDR2 ANQGSEA. The CDR3 nucleotides read TGCAGCGCCATAAAAGGGGGATTAAACAATGAGCAGTTCTTC. Residues: CSAIKGGLNNEQFF.

This clonotype occurred many times. The genes are TRBV20-1 and TRBJ1-1; 10 bases fit TRBD1. The CDR3 loop spans 15 amino acids. J gave up 1 base and V 5 bases, and 7 bases lay outside the gene matches. Germline CDR1 DFQATT, CDR2 SNEGSKA (reference sequence). The CDR3 region is CSAPRTGGSNTEAFF. DNA for the CDR3: TGCAGTGCTCCTCGGACAGGGGGTTCGAACACTGAAGCTTTCTTT.

This clonotype was recorded at least ten times. The V call is TRBV5-6, the J call TRBJ2-3; D gene unclear. Per germline, CDR1 SGHDT and CDR2 YYEEEE. The V end was cut by 1 base, the J end by 3 bases, with 6 bases between. There are 13 residues in the CDR3. CDR3 protein: CASSLLQTDTQYF. In nucleotides, the CDR3 is TGTGCCAGCAGCTTGCTTCAGACAGATACGCAGTATTTT.

The chain joins TRBV12-3 or TRBV12-4 to TRBJ2-5, with D uncertain. This CDR3 is 13 amino acids long. V shed 7 bases and J shed 4 bases, with 13 bases lying between them. CDR3 amino acids: CASTLSVIETQYF. In DNA, the CDR3 is TGTGCCAGCACCCTTTCTGTCATAGAGACCCAGTACTTC.

This chain uses TRBV7-2 with TRBJ2-7; D is ambiguous. This CDR3 is 12 amino acids long. CDR1 and CDR2 (germline): SGHTA, FQGNSA. V was trimmed by 1 base and J by 6 bases, leaving 7 bases between them. This CDR3 is CASSLDGLEQYF. The CDR3, as DNA: TGTGCCAGCAGCTTAGATGGGCTCGAGCAGTACTTC.

This clonotype appeared a few times. V and J are TRBV20-1 and TRBJ1-1; 10 bases line up with TRBD1. J lost 0 bases, V lost 3 bases, and 16 bases had no gene match. This CDR3 comprises 19 residues. CDR1 DFQATT and CDR2 SNEGSKA come from the germline V gene (reference sequence). Written as DNA, the CDR3 is TGCAGTGCTAGGACCGTGGTTCTTCCGGGACAGGGGATGAACACTGAAGCTTTCTTT. It codes for CSARTVVLPGQGMNTEAFF.

The genes are TRBV7-9 and TRBJ2-7; D is unresolved. CDR3 length: 15 residues. V gave up 7 bases and J gave up 1 base, with 17 bases separating them. Germline V gene sequence: CDR1 SEHNR, CDR2 FQNEAQ (reference sequence). DNA for the CDR3: TGTGCCAGCACCCTAAGAAGGGCCGGATCCTACGAGCAGTACTTC. As protein: CASTLRRAGSYEQYF. Full variable domain (missing parts from reference TRBV7-9 and TRBJ2-7): DTGVSQNPRHKITKRGQNVTFRCDPISEHNRLYWYRQTLGQGPEFLTYFQNEAQLEKSRLLSDRFSAERPKGSFSTLEIQRTEQGDSAMYLCASTLRRAGSYEQYFGPGTRLTVT.

This clonotype was seen only once. The chain carries TRBV29-1 and TRBJ2-1; no definite D call. V was trimmed by 4 bases and J by 9 bases, leaving 16 bases between them. Germline V gene data show CDR1 as SQVTM and CDR2 as ANQGSEA. The CDR3 spans 13 residues. The CDR3 loop reads CSVGVTEQLEQFF. The CDR3 nucleotides are TGCAGCGTTGGAGTAACCGAGCAGCTTGAGCAGTTCTTC.

This clonotype was seen only a few times. The chain joins TRBV11-2 to TRBJ2-1; 8 positions agree with TRBD2. The V gene end was trimmed by 6 bases and the J gene end by 5 bases; junction bases not matched to a gene: 6. In germline, CDR1 is SGHAT, CDR2 FQNNGV. The CDR3 totals 14 residues. The CDR3 nucleotides are TGTGCCAGCAGTGTACTAGCGGTCCACAATGAGCAGTTCTTC. Its translation is CASSVLAVHNEQFF.

The V call is TRBV20-1, the J call TRBJ2-3; 8 bases are shared with TRBD2. CDR1 and CDR2 (germline): DFQATT, SNEGSKA (reference sequence). The CDR3 has 14 amino acids. J was trimmed by 0 bases and V by 5 bases; bases with no gene match: 4. CDR3 in amino acids: CSAEREFSTDTQYF. DNA for the CDR3: TGCAGTGCTGAGCGGGAGTTTAGCACAGATACGCAGTATTTT.

This chain links TRBV29-1 with TRBJ1-2; D possibly corresponds to TRBD1 (5 bases). CDR3 length: 15 amino acids. V lost 5 bases, J lost 5 bases, and 21 bases lay in between. Germline CDR1 reads SQVTM; CDR2 reads ANQGSEA. The CDR3: CSVNPPPTAEYGYTF. The CDR3 DNA reads TGCAGCGTTAACCCGCCCCCGACAGCGGAATATGGCTACACCTTC.